This T cell receptor (beta chain) was captured in a study of blood T cells in healthy people across ages. The second PCR ran roughly 7 to 11 cycles with a sample-barcoded 5' primer and J-beta primers. TCRdb redid the calling of the 5' RACE reads with MiXCR, one entry per CDR3 protein. This table has roughly 1,700,000 distinct CDR3 sequences, roughly 27% appearing once. The germline gives CDR1 DFQATT, CDR2 SNEGSKA (reference sequence). The CDR3 has 15 amino acids. V gave up 3 bases and J gave up 9 bases, with 22 bases separating them. This receptor was obtained from a woman aged 25 to 39 in good health. V usage is TRBV20-1 and J usage is TRBJ2-3, with D perhaps matching TRBD2 (6 bases). The sample comprised blood. The CDR3 loop is CSARKAGLTGDTQYF. CDR3 DNA sequence: TGCAGTGCTAGGAAAGCGGGCCTCACGGGAGACACGCAGTATTTT.